This T cell receptor beta chain was sequenced during a study of blood T cells in healthy people across ages (dated by TCRdb to the mid-2010s). Describing the broader study: In model experiments, template switching captured about one uniquely barcoded TCR beta cDNA molecule for every two T cells. Age-related changes in TCR beta repertoire diversity were measured in the study by deep sequencing normalized with unique cDNA molecular identifiers. The donors were split into four age groups: young (average 16 years), middle-aged (over 35), aged (approximately 60) and long-lived (roughly 77). The study analyzed two additional independent replicas of 1 million unique cDNA reads from the same blood draw for two donors, one aged 18 to 29 and one aged 80 or older.

Broader findings and caveats from the paper: Observed TCR beta diversity correlated strongly with the percentage of naive T cells measured by flow cytometry. Compared with the aged group, the long-lived group had more naive CD4+ T cells, fewer expanded clones and increased TCR diversity, suggesting age selection. Because the CMV infection status of the donors was unknown, age-related changes in expanded clonotypes may potentially have been confounded. As age increased, observed TCR beta diversity per million T cells dropped in a roughly linear way, and a significant reduction was already evident by age about 40. Bulk unsorted PBMC profiling prevented conclusive comparison of naive and antigen-experienced compartments. Estimates of total diversity from one million sequenced T cells were regarded as lower bounds and underestimates.

The roughly 39 donors, aged 6 to 90 years, were systemically healthy Caucasian individuals from Russia. Each donor gave approximately 9.3 milliliters of peripheral blood, collected into EDTA-treated Vacutainer tubes. Ficoll-Paque density-gradient centrifugation was used to isolate PBMCs, with at least 6.5 million per sample. Total RNA was extracted from PBMCs with Trizol reagent, with at least 5.5 micrograms obtained per sample. Naive CD45RAhigh/CD27high T cell percentages were measured by flow cytometry on a PBMC aliquot from every donor. Spanning cysteine to phenylalanine, the CDR3 consists of 13 amino acids. The read is trimmed to its CDR3 DNA, 39 bases read in frame from base 1. CDR1 and CDR2 are drawn from the germline V gene: MDHEN, SYDVKM. The protocol used for the library was 5' RACE. Instrument used: Illumina HiSeq 2500. A second PCR of about 6 to 11 cycles was performed with a sample-barcoded 5' primer and a J-beta primer mix. Each TCR beta cDNA molecule received a unique molecular identifier from a template-switch 5' adaptor carrying 12 random nucleotides. Each sample yielded at least 2.5 million CDR3-containing paired-end reads. All of the RNA was converted into first-strand cDNA using the Mint cDNA synthesis kit, with a TRBC-specific oligonucleotide serving as the primer. Following uracil-DNA glycosylase treatment, a first 18-cycle PCR with universal primers M1SS and BC2_uni_R was performed on all cDNA. Per the authors' processing: Each sample was normalized by randomly selecting 1 million high-quality reads, each carrying a distinct molecular identifier. Reads sharing molecular identifiers were discarded rather than binned into consensus sequences. CDR3 identification, clonotype clustering and error correction used MiTCR with a Q25 quality threshold and the strictest error-elimination algorithm. A nonparametric unseen species model with Euler transformation was used to estimate a lower bound on total TCR beta diversity. TCRdb trimmed public reads at Q25 via fastp, called clones via MiXCR and kept in-frame beta chains. Rows are combined by CDR3 protein, so each entry shows the most common genes and DNA. Here the V and J calls rest on TCRdb's processing, not on the authors' analysis. Present in this sample are more than 900,000 distinct CDR3 sequences, roughly 28% of which were seen just once. The ten largest make up roughly a tenth of the sample.

This clonotype was counted a few times. Its antigen remains undetermined. The junction departs from the called germline gene at one end, perhaps through a read error. This sample was also put to use in a study of T cells of mothers and their children. Drawing on the second study: Donors were nine systemically healthy Caucasian individuals: three mothers and their six children. cDNA synthesis consumed the entire amount of extracted RNA, loaded at approximately 1.5 ug RNA in each 15 ul reaction. Sample barcodes and 2-4 random nucleotides were added via the M1S primer in the second PCR. More than 9 million TCR beta CDR3 reads were obtained from each mother, and about 3 million reads were obtained from each child. Thymic selection similarly shapes TCR recombination output in related and unrelated pairs, with minor effect from inherited differences. Related mother-child pairs always showed normalized repertoire overlap that was slightly higher than in unrelated mother-child pairs, though the difference was never significant. Persistent microchimeric T cell clones were not detected, at a sensitivity of approximately 93 clones per million clonotypes. Deep NGS was used in the study to compare the TCR beta repertoires of mothers and children and to look for features that separate related mother-child pairs from unrelated individuals. The mean age was approximately 41 +/- 4 years for the mothers and around 10 +/- 4 years for the children. After adapters were ligated using NEBNext reagents, the libraries underwent 100+100 nt paired-end sequencing on an Illumina HiSeq 2000. To prevent cross-contamination, the mother and child libraries were prepared a month apart and were sequenced in separate runs. For each donor, between about 450,000 and 2,300,000 distinct TCR beta clonotypes were identified. Naive TCR beta clonotypes were estimated from low-frequency clonotypes matched to each donor's FACS-determined naive share, without sorting.

Sequenced material: blood. The chain joins TRBV28 to TRBJ1-1; confidence is insufficient to name the D gene. This receptor was obtained from a woman aged 40 to 49 in good health. The CDR3: CACSRQMNTEAFF. The bases are TGTGCCTGCAGTCGGCAGATGAACACTGAAGCTTTCTTT. Full variable domain (CDR3 extended with the reference TRBV28 and TRBJ1-1 proteins): DVKVTQSSRYLVKRTGEKVFLECVQDMDHENMFWYRQDPGLGLRLIYFSYDVKMKEKGDIPEGYSVSREKKERFSLILESASTNQTSMYLCACSRQMNTEAFFGQGTRLTVV.